The rows below give T cell receptor beta chains drawn from one sample of a study of T-cell memory formation after mild COVID-19. TCRdb itself ran the 5' RACE reads through MiXCR, one entry per CDR3 protein. The sample lists approximately 270,000 distinct CDR3 sequences; about 16% were seen once. The sequenced material came from PBMCs or a T cell subset sorted from them (not recorded which). Source of these receptors: a man between 18 and 35 years old who had mild COVID-19 (a few samples of this study predate the infection). Cell type and time point are not known. CDR3s include the opening cysteine and the closing phenylalanine or tryptophan. Each record gives: V gene, clone size, D gene, J gene, CDR3 DNA, CDR3 protein. A D gene is named only where the DNA matches it firmly. Clone size is stated in some rows and not others, as once, few, many or a class when expanded.

TRBV20-1	NA	NA	TRBJ1-2	TGCAGTGCTAGAGGGCTGGACAGTAACTATGGCTACACCTTC	CSARGLDSNYGYTF
TRBV2	many	TRBD1	TRBJ1-2	TGTGCCAGCAGTACACCCGGGACAGGGATTAACTATGGCTACACCTTC	CASSTPGTGINYGYTF
TRBV5-1	few	NA	TRBJ1-2	TGCGCCAGCAGACCCTCGGGACCAGCTAACTATGGCTACACCTTC	CASRPSGPANYGYTF
TRBV5-4	NA	NA	TRBJ1-6	TGTGCCAGCAGCTTGGCCGGGACCGTGGGGCCCCTCCACTTT	CASSLAGTVGPLHF
TRBV12-3/TRBV12-4	NA	NA	TRBJ2-3	TGTGCCAGCGGTCCGGCTAGCACAGATACGCAGTATTTT	CASGPASTDTQYF
TRBV6-1	once	NA	TRBJ1-2	TGTGCCAGCAGCGAGACAGACAACTATGGCCACACCTTC	CASSETDNYGHTF
TRBV27	NA	NA	TRBJ1-2	TGTGCCAGCAGTCACTACAGGTCAGCTAACTATGGCTACACCTTC	CASSHYRSANYGYTF
TRBV7-9	NA	TRBD1	TRBJ1-1	TGTGCCATAAACAGGGGGCTGGCGGGCACTGAAGCTTTCTTT	CAINRGLAGTEAFF
TRBV5-4	NA	TRBD2	TRBJ2-1	TGTGCCAGCACCTTCCCGGGACTAGCGAGGGAGCAGTTCTTC	CASTFPGLAREQFF
TRBV29-1	few	TRBD2	TRBJ2-2	TGCAGCGTGGGCGGGGGAGCGACCGGGGAGCTGTTTTTT	CSVGGGATGELFF
TRBV7-2	few	TRBD2	TRBJ2-5	TGTGCCAGCAGAACAGCGGGGGGGCCGAGGGAGACCCAGTACTTC	CASRTAGGPRETQYF
TRBV6-1	NA	NA	TRBJ2-7	TGTGCCAGCAGTGAACCGTGGCAGTCTGCCGAGCAGTACTTC	CASSEPWQSAEQYF
TRBV6-7	NA	NA	TRBJ2-6	TGTGCCAGCAGACCCCCCTCTGGGGCCAACGTCCTGACTTTC	CASRPPSGANVLTF
TRBV29-1	few	NA	TRBJ2-5	TGCAGCGTCAGAAGGGGTGACGAGACCCAGTACTTC	CSVRRGDETQYF
TRBV29-1	NA	NA	TRBJ2-3	TGCAGCGCCACTCGACCGGGCACAGATACGCAGTATTTT	CSATRPGTDTQYF
TRBV27	few	TRBD1	TRBJ2-3	TGTGCCAGCAGTTTCCAAGGACAGGGAGGCACAGATACGCAGTATTTT	CASSFQGQGGTDTQYF
TRBV7-2	few	NA	TRBJ1-1	TGTGCCAGCAGCTTAGATCAGGGGTGGACTGAAGCTTTCTTT	CASSLDQGWTEAFF
TRBV12-3/TRBV12-4	NA	NA	TRBJ1-5	TGTGCCAGCAGCACGGCCGGTCAGCCCCAGCATTTT	CASSTAGQPQHF
TRBV2	few	NA	TRBJ1-3	TGTGCCAGCAGTGAGATTTTCTCTGGAAACACCATATATTTT	CASSEIFSGNTIYF
TRBV5-1	many	NA	TRBJ2-2	TGCGCCAGCAGCTTCACTAGCCCGAACACCGGGGAGCTGTTTTTT	CASSFTSPNTGELFF
TRBV27	few	NA	TRBJ1-1	TGTGCCAGCAGTTTTATTGGGACTGAAGCTTTCTTT	CASSFIGTEAFF
TRBV21-1	few	NA	TRBJ1-6	TGTGCCAGCAGCAAAGCGGGGGGGCAGAGGGTATCGTCACCCCTCCACTTT	CASSKAGGQRVSSPLHF
TRBV6-5	few	NA	TRBJ2-2	TGTGCCAGCAGTTACCAGTGGACCGGGGAGCTGTTTTTT	CASSYQWTGELFF
TRBV7-2	many	NA	TRBJ2-3	TGTGCCAGCAGCCACGCTGTGGATACGCAGTATTTT	CASSHAVDTQYF
TRBV5-1	many	NA	TRBJ2-1	TGCGCCAGCAGCTTGGGCAGGGGAGGTAGTGAGCAGTTCTTC	CASSLGRGGSEQFF
TRBV12-3/TRBV12-4	NA	NA	TRBJ2-3	TGTGCCCGCAGTGCCCGGTCCCGGGGTAGCACAGATACGCAGTATTTT	CARSARSRGSTDTQYF
TRBV7-6	few	NA	TRBJ2-2	TGTGCCAGCAGCTTCCTTCCAGGGGGGCAGAACACCGGGGAGCTGTTTTTT	CASSFLPGGQNTGELFF
TRBV3-1	NA	TRBD1	TRBJ1-2	TGTGCCAGCAGCCGCGGACAGGGGGCGAATGGCTACACCTTC	CASSRGQGANGYTF
TRBV2	NA	NA	TRBJ2-1	TGTGCCAGCAGTCTCCCCGAGGACAATGAGCAGTTCTTC	CASSLPEDNEQFF
TRBV5-1	few	TRBD2	TRBJ2-1	TGCGCCAGCAGCATCACTAGCGGGGGGGCTTATGAGCAGTTCTTC	CASSITSGGAYEQFF
TRBV7-2	NA	NA	TRBJ1-5	TGTGCCAGCAGCTTAATACACGCCAGCAATCAGCCCCAGCATTTT	CASSLIHASNQPQHF
TRBV11-2	NA	NA	TRBJ1-1	TGTGCCAGCAGCTCAGTCAAGGGGAACACTGAAGCTTTCTTT	CASSSVKGNTEAFF
TRBV27	NA	NA	TRBJ2-3	TGTGCCAGCAGTTTACGTGGGGGGGCTAGCACAGATACGCAGTATTTT	CASSLRGGASTDTQYF
TRBV7-2	few	TRBD2	TRBJ2-3	TGTGCCAGCAGCCCCCGCCTAGCGGGGGGTGCAGATACGCAGTATTTT	CASSPRLAGGADTQYF
TRBV15	few	NA	TRBJ2-3	TGTGCCACCTCGAGGGAATTCGGGTCTGGAGATACGCAGTATTTT	CATSREFGSGDTQYF
TRBV7-9	NA	NA	TRBJ1-2	TGTGCCAGCAGCTCTGGACTAGAGGGCTACACCTTC	CASSSGLEGYTF
TRBV7-3	few	NA	TRBJ2-1	TGTGCCAGCAGCTTTGGCCTAAACAATGAGCAGTTCTTC	CASSFGLNNEQFF
TRBV10-3	many	TRBD2	TRBJ2-5	TGTGCCATCAGTGAGCTGGGACTAGCGGTTCCACAAGAGACCCAGTACTTC	CAISELGLAVPQETQYF
TRBV4-3	NA	NA	TRBJ2-1	TGCGCCAGCAGCCAAGAAGCCCTCATGGGTGAGCAGTTCTTC	CASSQEALMGEQFF
TRBV5-1	few	NA	TRBJ2-1	TGCGCCAGCAGCTTGGGTTATTCTAGCCCCGTCGGCAATGAGCAGTTCTTC	CASSLGYSSPVGNEQFF
TRBV5-6	many	NA	TRBJ1-1	TGTGCCAGCAACCCTAGGGCAGGCCCCACTGAAGCTTTCTTT	CASNPRAGPTEAFF
TRBV5-6	many	TRBD1	TRBJ2-2	TGTGCCAGCAGCCAATGGGACAGACATACCGGGGAGCTGTTTTTT	CASSQWDRHTGELFF
TRBV18	few	NA	TRBJ1-6	TGTGCCAGCTCACCAACGTCAGCTTATAATTCACCCCTCCACTTT	CASSPTSAYNSPLHF
TRBV3-1	many	NA	TRBJ2-6	TGTGCCAGCAGCCGGACTGGGGCCAACGTCCTGACTTTC	CASSRTGANVLTF
TRBV11-2	NA	NA	TRBJ2-3	TGTGCCAGCAGCGTCAGTCGGCCTAGCACAGATACGCAGTATTTT	CASSVSRPSTDTQYF
TRBV4-1	few	NA	TRBJ1-1	TGCGCCAGCAGCCAATTGGTTGGGGCCACTGAAGCTTTCTTT	CASSQLVGATEAFF
TRBV5-5	NA	TRBD1	TRBJ1-1	TGTGCCAGCAGCGCGGGACAGACGAACACTGAAGCTTTCTTT	CASSAGQTNTEAFF